This T cell receptor beta chain was identified during a study of post-analysis software for immune sequencing data. Study information: In terms of disease course, relapsing-remitting, secondary progressive and progressive-relapsing multiple sclerosis were included.

Unique molecular identifiers were present in the TCR beta cDNA libraries. The yield from about 1 to 10 million T cells was 500,000 or so cDNA molecules in total. TCRdb reprocessed the PCR reads with MiXCR, giving one entry per CDR3 protein. Of roughly 580,000 distinct CDR3 sequences in the sample, about 44% were seen once. Findings and limits, study-wide: A significant reduction in normalized Chao1 diversity was observed in multiple sclerosis patients versus controls. Compared with controls, patients had more of about 5 TRBV segments, including TRBV5-6, TRBV5-1 and TRBV20-1.

Worth noting for this clonotype: What it recognizes is unknown.

This CDR3 contains 15 residues. Germline trimming cut 6 bases from V and 3 bases from J; bases unmatched to any gene: 12. The germline CDR1 and CDR2 sequences are DFQATT and SNEGSKA (reference sequence). The origin of this receptor is a girl aged 10 to 17 with multiple sclerosis. The chain employs TRBV20-1 and TRBJ2-5; 8 bases map to TRBD2. The specimen was blood. CDR3: CSARGEAGGKETQYF. CDR3 in DNA: TGCAGTGCCCGGGGGGAGGCGGGAGGCAAAGAGACCCAGTACTTC.